These 29 T cell receptor beta chains share one sample of origin, sequenced in a study of cytomegalovirus exposure and HLA in healthy donors. A multiplex PCR was run with 60 Vbeta primers and 13 Jbeta primers. The protocol was immunoSEQ multiplex PCR, while the TCRdb copy is restricted to in-frame clones and leaves out a portion. The sample records 95,000 to 150,000 clones, roughly 80% being singletons. Sequencing input: PBMCs. The source is a man aged 30 to 39 in good health and CMV-seronegative.

The CDR3 DNA reads as TGTGCCAGCACCCAGGGACAAGTAGAGACCCAGTACTTC. It specifies CASTQGQVETQYF. The V call is TRBV28, the J call TRBJ2-5; possibly TRBD1 for D (6 bases). This CDR3 comprises 13 residues. V lost 7 bases and J 4 bases, leaving 13 bases between the germline ends. Germline V gene lookup returns CDR1 MDHEN and CDR2 SYDVKM.

This clone appeared a single time. This chain uses TRBV9 with TRBJ2-1; TRBD2 might be the D (7 bases). CDR3 length: 16 amino acids. Trimming removed 5 bases at V and 0 bases at J, with 15 bases between. CDR1 SGDLS and CDR2 YYNGEE come from the germline V gene. As DNA, the CDR3 is TGTGCCAGCAGTCCCATCGGGGGGCCCTCCTACAATGAGCAGTTCTTC. It encodes CASSPIGGPSYNEQFF.

V and J are TRBV11-3 and TRBJ2-2; 7 bases match TRBD2. Germline V gene data show CDR1 as SGHNT and CDR2 as YENEEA. V was pared by 4 bases and J by 6 bases, with 17 bases of the junction left unmatched. This CDR3 has 18 residues. The DNA for the CDR3 is TGTGCCAGCAGCTACACCGTCCTAGGGAGGGAGGTTTCCGGGGAGCTGTTTTTT. Translated: CASSYTVLGREVSGELFF.

The rearrangement uses TRBV18 and TRBJ1-1; possible D gene TRBD1, 6 bases. Germline CDR1 is KGHSH and CDR2 is LQKENI. This CDR3 region has 13 residues. The V and J ends lost 6 bases and 0 bases respectively, with 8 bases between them. The CDR3, as DNA: TGTGCCAGCTCCCAGGGGCTGAACACTGAAGCTTTCTTT. This translates into CASSQGLNTEAFF.

The V gene is TRBV5-6, the J gene TRBJ1-4; tentative D call: TRBD1 (6 bases). The CDR3 covers 14 residues. CDR1 SGHDT and CDR2 YYEEEE come from the germline V gene. V lost 3 bases, J lost 3 bases, and 9 bases lay in between. DNA of the CDR3: TGTGCCAGCAGCTCGGACAGTCCTAATGAAAAACTGTTTTTT. It codes for CASSSDSPNEKLFF.

V usage is TRBV7-8 and J usage is TRBJ2-6; D not certain. Trimming left V 6 bases short and J 2 bases short, with 14 bases between. Per the germline V gene, CDR1 is SGHVS and CDR2 is FQNEAQ. The CDR3 runs 16 residues. The chain's CDR3 is CASRKLIGAGANVLTF. In DNA form, the CDR3 reads TGTGCCAGCAGAAAATTAATCGGTGCTGGGGCCAACGTCCTGACTTTC. The full variable domain, rest sourced from reference TRBV7-8 and TRBJ2-6, is GAGVSQSPRYKVAKRGQDVALRCDPISGHVSLFWYQQALGQGPEFLTYFQNEAQLDKSGLPSDRFFAERPEGSVSTLKIQRTQQEDSAVYLCASRKLIGAGANVLTFGAGSRLTVL.

Note on this clone: Other DNA sequences within the sample encode an identical CDR3. The genes are TRBV29-1 and TRBJ1-6; D is uncertain. The CDR3 consists of 15 residues. Per germline, CDR1 SQVTM and CDR2 ANQGSEA. Trimming took 6 bases from V and 0 from J, leaving 12 bases between them. DNA of the CDR3: TGCAGCGTCCGTCAATCCGGCTCCTATAATTCACCCCTCCACTTT. Its protein product is CSVRQSGSYNSPLHF.

This chain uses TRBV10-2 with TRBJ2-2; 9 nucleotides agree with TRBD1. Looked up from germline, CDR1 is WSHSY and CDR2 is SAAADI. Trimming at V came to 6 bases and at J to 5 bases, leaving 7 bases not matched to a gene. There are 15 residues in the CDR3. The CDR3 DNA sequence: TGCGCCAGCAGGGCCGGGACAGGGCGGACCGGGGAGCTGTTTTTT. This encodes CASRAGTGRTGELFF.

This sequence joins TRBV27 and TRBJ2-7; the match to TRBD1 covers 10 bases. V trimming: 6 bases; J trimming: 2 bases; junction bases outside the gene matches: 7. This CDR3 has 15 amino acids. Germline lookup yields CDR1 MNHEY and CDR2 SMNVEV (reference sequence). CDR3 sequence reads: CASSYAGTGAYEQYF. The CDR3 DNA follows: TGTGCCAGCAGCTACGCCGGGACAGGGGCCTACGAGCAGTACTTC.

The chain couples TRBV18 to TRBJ1-4; TRBD1 might be the D (6 bases). Germline CDR1 reads KGHSH; CDR2 reads LQKENI. V lost 10 bases and J lost 6, with 15 bases in between. The CDR3 totals 13 residues. CDR3 nucleotides: TGTGCCACCGTGAAACAGGGAGATGAAAAACTGTTTTTT. This gives the protein CATVKQGDEKLFF.

The V call is TRBV18, the J call TRBJ2-2; 9 positions agree with TRBD2. J gave up 2 bases and V 0 bases, and 4 bases lay outside the gene matches. This CDR3 has 17 amino acids. Germline V gene data show CDR1 as KGHSH and CDR2 as LQKENI. In nucleotides, the CDR3 is TGTGCCAGCTCACCACCGACTAGCGGACGAAACACCGGGGAGCTGTTTTTT. Protein: CASSPPTSGRNTGELFF.

This rearrangement joins TRBV5-5 to TRBJ1-2, with no clear D. CDR1 is SGHKS, CDR2 YYEKEE, per germline (reference sequence). V was trimmed by 0 bases and J by 7 bases, leaving 10 bases between them. The CDR3 has 13 amino acids. The CDR3 is CASSLEPGGGYTF. CDR3 bases: TGTGCCAGCAGCTTGGAACCTGGAGGTGGCTACACCTTC. Full variable domain (missing parts from reference TRBV5-5 and TRBJ1-2): DAGVTQSPTHLIKTRGQQVTLRCSPISGHKSVSWYQQVLGQGPQFIFQYYEKEERGRGNFPDRFSARQFPNYSSELNVNALLLGDSALYLCASSLEPGGGYTFGSGTRLTVV.

The chain couples TRBV6-5 to TRBJ1-5; D call uncertain. CDR1 is MNHEY and CDR2 is SVGAGI in the germline V gene. This CDR3 has 12 amino acids. V was trimmed by 8 bases and J by 7 bases, leaving 12 bases between them. CDR3 loop: CASGSRMQPQHF. CDR3 sequence (DNA): TGTGCCAGCGGATCTAGGATGCAGCCCCAGCATTTT.

V and J are TRBV9 and TRBJ1-4, with a tentative D call TRBD1 (5 bases). Germline V gives CDR1 SGDLS, CDR2 YYNGEE. V lost 3 bases and J 10 bases, leaving 16 bases between the germline ends. The CDR3 length is 14 residues. CDR3 sequence (DNA): TGTGCCAGCAGCGAAACTGCCGACAGCCGAAAACTGTTTTTT. Residues: CASSETADSRKLFF. Full variable domain (outside the CDR3, taken from reference TRBV9 and TRBJ1-4): DSGVTQTPKHLITATGQRVTLRCSPRSGDLSVYWYQQSLDQGLQFLIQYYNGEERAKGNILERFSAQQFPDLHSELNLSSLELGDSALYFCASSETADSRKLFFGSGTQLSVL.

The sample holds a few counts of this clone. The chain joins TRBV19 to TRBJ1-5; no clear D. Germline CDR1 is LNHDA and CDR2 is SQIVND (reference sequence). Trimming shortened V by 10 bases and J by 0 bases, and 13 bases separated the two germline ends. The CDR3 has 14 amino acids. DNA of the CDR3: TGTGCCACATATTCGGGTTATAGCAATCAGCCCCAGCATTTT. Amino acids: CATYSGYSNQPQHF.

The chain combines TRBV4-3 with TRBJ1-1; 8 bases are shared with TRBD1. Germline V gene sequence: CDR1 LGHNA, CDR2 YSLEER. This CDR3 has 17 residues. The V gene end was trimmed by 1 base and the J gene end by 0 bases; junction bases not matched to a gene: 7. This chain's CDR3 is CASSQVRGTGLNTEAFF. The CDR3 DNA follows: TGCGCCAGCAGCCAAGTCCGGGGGACAGGATTGAACACTGAAGCTTTCTTT.

The CDR3 reads CASSLARANRDEQFF. In DNA form, the CDR3 reads TGTGCCAGCAGCTTAGCGAGGGCCAACAGGGATGAGCAGTTCTTC. The chain uses TRBV7-2 and TRBJ2-1, with a weak D call TRBD1 (6 bases). Germline-derived CDR1 and CDR2 are SGHTA and FQGNSA. V was clipped by 0 bases and J by 8 bases, with 14 bases between them. This CDR3 is 15 amino acids long.

V is TRBV6-6 and J is TRBJ2-1; 7 bases match TRBD2. Trimming cost V 6 bases and J 1 base; bases outside gene matches: 9. The germline CDR1 and CDR2 sequences are MNHNY and SVGAGI (reference sequence). This CDR3 comprises 16 residues. CDR3 residues: CASRIAGVGSYNEQFF. CDR3 DNA: TGTGCCAGCAGGATTGCGGGAGTGGGGTCCTACAATGAGCAGTTCTTC.

The V and J genes are TRBV30 and TRBJ2-1; 12 bases are a match to TRBD2. The germline gives CDR1 GTSNPN, CDR2 SVGIG (reference sequence). The CDR3 is 16 residues long. Trimming cost V 3 bases and J 8 bases; bases outside gene matches: 11. Here the CDR3 DNA reads TGTGCCTGGAGCCCAAGGCGGACTAGCGGGGACTATGAGCAGTTCTTC. Its protein is CAWSPRRTSGDYEQFF.

The gene calls are TRBV6-5 and TRBJ2-7; 11 nucleotides line up with TRBD1. Germline V gene lookup returns CDR1 MNHEY and CDR2 SVGAGI. The V and J ends lost 8 bases and 0 bases, in that order; junction bases with no gene match: 6. The CDR3 contains 15 residues. The CDR3 coding sequence is TGTGCCAGCGGGTCCGGGACAGGGGGCTCCTACGAGCAGTACTTC. Protein product: CASGSGTGGSYEQYF.

The J gene is TRBJ1-2, the V gene TRBV19, with D tentatively TRBD1 (6 bases). In germline, CDR1 is LNHDA, CDR2 SQIVND (reference sequence). This CDR3 is built from 14 residues. V lost 3 bases, J lost 2 bases, and 10 bases lay in between. CDR3 sequence: CASSILQGNYGYTF. The CDR3 bases are TGTGCCAGTAGTATTTTACAGGGCAACTATGGCTACACCTTC.

The count of this clone is one. V usage is TRBV19 and J usage is TRBJ2-7, with 10 nucleotides matching TRBD2. Germline-derived CDR1 and CDR2 are LNHDA and SQIVND (reference sequence). The ends lost 5 bases at V and 3 bases at J; junction bases unmatched: 7. This CDR3 comprises 15 residues. The CDR3 loop reads CASSSTSGPSYEQYF. DNA for the CDR3: TGTGCCAGTAGTTCGACTAGCGGGCCCAGCTACGAGCAGTACTTC. The variable domain in full, with the rest retrieved from reference TRBV19 and TRBJ2-7, is DGGITQSPKYLFRKEGQNVTLSCEQNLNHDAMYWYRQDPGQGLRLIYYSQIVNDFQKGDIAEGYSVSREKKESFPLTVTSAQKNPTAFYLCASSSTSGPSYEQYFGPGTRLTVT.

The gene calls are TRBV2 and TRBJ1-5, with D unclear. This CDR3 region has 13 residues. Trimming shortened V by 6 bases and J by 0 bases, and 6 bases separated the two germline ends. Germline loops: CDR1 SNHLY, CDR2 FYNNEI. The CDR3: CASSEYSNQPQHF. CDR3 coding DNA: TGTGCCAGCAGCGAGTATAGCAATCAGCCCCAGCATTTT.

The genes are TRBV28 and TRBJ2-6; TRBD1 agrees at 7 bases. Germline values: CDR1 MDHEN, CDR2 SYDVKM. The CDR3 loop spans 16 amino acids. Unmatched junction bases numbered 5, after V lost 6 bases and J lost 0 bases. The chain's CDR3 is CASRVYRGSGANVLTF. The CDR3 DNA follows: TGTGCCAGCAGAGTTTACAGGGGCTCTGGGGCCAACGTCCTGACTTTC. Full variable domain (rest looked up from reference TRBV28 and TRBJ2-6): DVKVTQSSRYLVKRTGEKVFLECVQDMDHENMFWYRQDPGLGLRLIYFSYDVKMKEKGDIPEGYSVSREKKERFSLILESASTNQTSMYLCASRVYRGSGANVLTFGAGSRLTVL.

This sequence joins TRBV27 and TRBJ1-3; D is possibly TRBD1 (5 bases). V lost 5 bases, J lost 0 bases, and 14 bases lay in between. The CDR3 runs 16 residues. Germline V gives CDR1 MNHEY, CDR2 SMNVEV (reference sequence). Here the CDR3 DNA reads TGTGCCAGCAGTCGGTCAGGGCGCATCTCTGGAAACACCATATATTTT. Translating gives CASSRSGRISGNTIYF.

This chain links TRBV4-1 with TRBJ1-5, with D perhaps TRBD1 (5 bases). V was cut by 4 bases and J by 4 bases, with 14 bases left in between. The CDR3 is 15 amino acids. The germline V gene has CDR1 MGHRA and CDR2 YSYEKL. The CDR3 spells CASSPRMTENQPQHF. The CDR3 DNA sequence: TGCGCCAGCAGCCCCCGTATGACAGAAAATCAGCCCCAGCATTTT.

The chain couples TRBV2 to TRBJ2-6, with D unresolved. Germline V gene lookup returns CDR1 SNHLY and CDR2 FYNNEI. CDR3 length: 15 amino acids. V was trimmed by 4 bases and J by 2 bases, leaving 9 bases between them. This CDR3 reads CASSGGSTGANVLTF. The CDR3 DNA sequence: TGTGCCAGCAGTGGAGGCTCCACTGGGGCCAACGTCCTGACTTTC.

J is TRBJ1-4 and V is TRBV7-9, with 7 positions matching TRBD1. Trimming cost V 3 bases and J 0 bases; bases outside gene matches: 10. The germline V gene has CDR1 SEHNR and CDR2 FQNEAQ (reference sequence). The CDR3 is 18 residues long. The CDR3 region is CASSLYEGAITTNEKLFF. In nucleotides, the CDR3 is TGTGCCAGCAGCTTGTACGAGGGGGCCATAACAACTAATGAAAAACTGTTTTTT.

V gene TRBV19 combines with J gene TRBJ1-2; 11 bases agree with TRBD1. The CDR3 runs to 15 residues. Trimming cost V 5 bases and J 2 bases; bases outside gene matches: 4. Germline CDR1 is LNHDA and CDR2 is SQIVND (reference sequence). Written as DNA, the CDR3 is TGTGCCAGTAGTCCACGGACAGGGGGCAACTATGGCTACACCTTC. Translation gives CASSPRTGGNYGYTF.